This TCR beta chain was sequenced in a study of shared clonotypes between healthy human individuals. Study-level findings and limits: Memory subsets generally showed lower estimated richness than naive subsets. Relative to their counterparts shared across all four donors, non-shared clonotypes exhibited diminished generation probabilities. The expectation was that sequencing depth would affect clonotype sharing among donors.

Using immunoSEQ multiplex PCR, the repertoire was profiled, and TCRdb retains in-frame clones only, with some absent. The sample includes some 1.5 million clones, around 97% of them seen just once. This CDR3 region has 15 residues. From germline, CDR1 is SGHVS and CDR2 FNYEAQ. On this clone: Its target is unknown. A junction end diverges from the germline sequence, so it may reflect a read error.

Sequencing was performed on naive CD4+ T cells sorted from blood. Subset noted: CD45RA+ positively selected. The TCR sequence derives from a man aged 25-45 years in good health. The gene calls are TRBV7-6 and TRBJ2-5; maybe TRBD1 (5 bases). The chain's CDR3 is CASSPLGRAEEAQYF. Written as DNA, the CDR3 is TGTGCCAGCAGCCCTCTTGGCAGGGCAGAAGAGGCCCAGTACTTC.